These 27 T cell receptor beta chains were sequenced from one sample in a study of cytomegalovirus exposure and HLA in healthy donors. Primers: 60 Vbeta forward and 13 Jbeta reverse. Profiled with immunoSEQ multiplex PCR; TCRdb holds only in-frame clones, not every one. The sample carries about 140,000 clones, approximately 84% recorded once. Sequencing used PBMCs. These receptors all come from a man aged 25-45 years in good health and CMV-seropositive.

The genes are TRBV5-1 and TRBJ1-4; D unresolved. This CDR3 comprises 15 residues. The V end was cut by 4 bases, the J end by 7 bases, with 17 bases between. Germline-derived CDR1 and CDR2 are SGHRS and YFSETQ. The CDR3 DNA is TGCGCCAGCAGCACGCAACCGGGTGGTGGTGAAAAACTGTTTTTT. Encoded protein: CASSTQPGGGEKLFF.

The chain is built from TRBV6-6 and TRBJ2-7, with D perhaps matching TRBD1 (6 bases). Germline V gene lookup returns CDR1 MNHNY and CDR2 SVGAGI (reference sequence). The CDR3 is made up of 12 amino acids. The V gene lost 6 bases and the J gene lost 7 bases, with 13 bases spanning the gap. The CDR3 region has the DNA TGTGCCAGCAGACAGGGATTGAGGGAGCAGTACTTC. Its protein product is CASRQGLREQYF.

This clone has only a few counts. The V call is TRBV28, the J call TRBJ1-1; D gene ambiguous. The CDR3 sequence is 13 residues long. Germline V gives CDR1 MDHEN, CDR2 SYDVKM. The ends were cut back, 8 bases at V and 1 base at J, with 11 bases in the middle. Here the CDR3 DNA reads TGTGCCAGCTTGGGCGGGAGGAACACTGAAGCTTTCTTT. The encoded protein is CASLGGRNTEAFF.

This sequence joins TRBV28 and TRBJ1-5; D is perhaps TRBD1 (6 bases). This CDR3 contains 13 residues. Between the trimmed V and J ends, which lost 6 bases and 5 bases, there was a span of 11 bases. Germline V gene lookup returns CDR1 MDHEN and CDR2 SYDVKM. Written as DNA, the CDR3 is TGTGCCAGCAGCCTAGGGGGGGATCAGCCCCAGCATTTT. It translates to CASSLGGDQPQHF.

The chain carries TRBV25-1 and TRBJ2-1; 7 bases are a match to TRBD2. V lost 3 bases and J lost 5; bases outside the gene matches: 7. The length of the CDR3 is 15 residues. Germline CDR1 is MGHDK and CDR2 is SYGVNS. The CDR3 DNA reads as TGTGCCAGCAGTGACCTCGGACTAGTAGACAATGAGCAGTTCTTC. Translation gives CASSDLGLVDNEQFF.

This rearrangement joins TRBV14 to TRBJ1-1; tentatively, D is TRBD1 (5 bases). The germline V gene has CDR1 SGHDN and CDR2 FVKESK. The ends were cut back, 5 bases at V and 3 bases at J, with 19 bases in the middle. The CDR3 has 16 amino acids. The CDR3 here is CASSSQEAGYHTEAFF. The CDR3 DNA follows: TGTGCCAGCAGCTCACAAGAGGCAGGGTATCACACTGAAGCTTTCTTT.

The DNA of the CDR3 is TGCGCCAGCAGCCTGACAACTGGAAACACCATATATTTT. Encoded protein: CASSLTTGNTIYF. This chain uses TRBV5-1 with TRBJ1-3; D is undetermined. CDR1 and CDR2 (germline): SGHRS, YFSETQ. Trimming removed 4 bases at V and 2 bases at J, with 7 bases between. The CDR3 is 13 amino acids.

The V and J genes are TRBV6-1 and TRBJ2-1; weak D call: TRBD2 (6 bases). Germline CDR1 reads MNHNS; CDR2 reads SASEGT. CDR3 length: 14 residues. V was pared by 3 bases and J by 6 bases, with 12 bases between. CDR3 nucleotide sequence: TGTGCCAGCAGTGAGAGGGACTCCCTCAATGAGCAGTTCTTC. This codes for CASSERDSLNEQFF.

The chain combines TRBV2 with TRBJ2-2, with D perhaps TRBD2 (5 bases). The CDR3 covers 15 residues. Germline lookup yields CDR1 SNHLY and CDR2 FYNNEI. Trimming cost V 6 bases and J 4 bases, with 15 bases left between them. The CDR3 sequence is CASSPLGSRTGELFF. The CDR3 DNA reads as TGTGCCAGCAGCCCTCTAGGGAGTCGCACCGGGGAGCTGTTTTTT.

Here the CDR3 reads CATSGEGGGYTF. In DNA, the CDR3 is TGTGCCACCTCCGGGGAGGGTGGGGGCTACACCTTC. This chain joins TRBV6-5 and TRBJ1-2, with D unclear. V lost 10 bases and J lost 8, with 17 bases in between. The CDR3 is made up of 12 amino acids. Germline CDR1 and CDR2: MNHEY and SVGAGI.

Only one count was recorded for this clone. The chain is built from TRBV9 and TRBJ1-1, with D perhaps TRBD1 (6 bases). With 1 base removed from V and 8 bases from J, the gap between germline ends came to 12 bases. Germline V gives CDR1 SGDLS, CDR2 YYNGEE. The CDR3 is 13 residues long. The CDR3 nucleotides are TGTGCCAGCAGCGTAACGGGGGGGCGGGAAGCTTTCTTT. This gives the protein CASSVTGGREAFF.

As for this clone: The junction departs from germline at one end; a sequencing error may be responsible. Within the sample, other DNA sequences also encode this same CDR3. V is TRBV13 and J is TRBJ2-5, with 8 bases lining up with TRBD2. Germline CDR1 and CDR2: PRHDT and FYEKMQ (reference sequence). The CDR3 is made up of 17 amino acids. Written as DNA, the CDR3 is TGCGCCAGCAGCTCGGGGCCGAGCGGGGGTTCGGGAGAGACCCAGTACTTC. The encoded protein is CASSSGPSGGSGETQYF.

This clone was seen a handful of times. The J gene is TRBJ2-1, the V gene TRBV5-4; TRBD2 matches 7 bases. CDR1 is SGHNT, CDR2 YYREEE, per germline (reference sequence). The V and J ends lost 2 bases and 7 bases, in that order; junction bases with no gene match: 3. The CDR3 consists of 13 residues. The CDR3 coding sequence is TGTGCCAGCAGCTTCCTTAGCGGGAATGAGCAGTTCTTC. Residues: CASSFLSGNEQFF.

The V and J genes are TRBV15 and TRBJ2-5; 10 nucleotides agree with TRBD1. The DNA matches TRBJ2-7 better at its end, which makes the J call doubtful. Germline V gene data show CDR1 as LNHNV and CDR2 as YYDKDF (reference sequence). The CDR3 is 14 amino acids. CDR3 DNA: TGTGCCACCAGCAATCCGGGACAGGGGTACGAGCAGTACTTC. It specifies CATSNPGQGYEQYF.

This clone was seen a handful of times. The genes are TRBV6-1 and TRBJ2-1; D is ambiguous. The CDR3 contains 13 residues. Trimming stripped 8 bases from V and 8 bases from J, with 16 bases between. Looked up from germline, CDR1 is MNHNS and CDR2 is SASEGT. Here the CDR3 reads CASGPKPKDEQFF. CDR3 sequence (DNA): TGTGCCAGCGGGCCCAAGCCGAAGGATGAGCAGTTCTTC.

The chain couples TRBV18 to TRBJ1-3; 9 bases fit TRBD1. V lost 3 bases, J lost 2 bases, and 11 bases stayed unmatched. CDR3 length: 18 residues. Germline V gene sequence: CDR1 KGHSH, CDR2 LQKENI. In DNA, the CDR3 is TGTGCCAGCTCACCCCTACAGGGGGCTCTGGAAACTGGAAACACCATATATTTT. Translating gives CASSPLQGALETGNTIYF. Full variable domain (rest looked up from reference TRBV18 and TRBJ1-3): NAGVMQNPRHLVRRRGQEARLRCSPMKGHSHVYWYRQLPEEGLKFMVYLQKENIIDESGMPKERFSAEFPKEGPSILRIQQVVRGDSAAYFCASSPLQGALETGNTIYFGEGSWLTVV.

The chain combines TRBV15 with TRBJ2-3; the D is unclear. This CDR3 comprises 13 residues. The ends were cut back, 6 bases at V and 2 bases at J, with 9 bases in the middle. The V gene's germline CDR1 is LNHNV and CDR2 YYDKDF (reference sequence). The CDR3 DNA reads TGTGCCACCAGGCAGACAACCACAGATACGCAGTATTTT. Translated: CATRQTTTDTQYF.

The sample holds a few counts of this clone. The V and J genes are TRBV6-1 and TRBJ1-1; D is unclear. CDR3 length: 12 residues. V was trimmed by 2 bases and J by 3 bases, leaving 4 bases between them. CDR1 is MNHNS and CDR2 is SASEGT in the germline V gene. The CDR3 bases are TGTGCCAGCAGTGAATCGGACACTGAAGCTTTCTTT. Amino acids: CASSESDTEAFF.

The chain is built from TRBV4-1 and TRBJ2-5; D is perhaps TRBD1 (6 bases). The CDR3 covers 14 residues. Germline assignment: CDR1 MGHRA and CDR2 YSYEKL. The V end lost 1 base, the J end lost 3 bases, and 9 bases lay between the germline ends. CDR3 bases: TGCGCCAGCAGCCAAGGATCAGGGGAAGAGACCCAGTACTTC. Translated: CASSQGSGEETQYF.

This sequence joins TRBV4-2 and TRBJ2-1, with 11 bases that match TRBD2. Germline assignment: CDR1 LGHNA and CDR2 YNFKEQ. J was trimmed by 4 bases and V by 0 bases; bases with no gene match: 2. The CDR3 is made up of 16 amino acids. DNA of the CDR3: TGTGCCAGCAGCCAAGATCGACTAGCGGGGTACAATGAGCAGTTCTTC. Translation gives CASSQDRLAGYNEQFF.

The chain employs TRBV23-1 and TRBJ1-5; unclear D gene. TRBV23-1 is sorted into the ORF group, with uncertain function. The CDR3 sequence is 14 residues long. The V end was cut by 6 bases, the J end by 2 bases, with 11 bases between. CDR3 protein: CASSPDWGNQPQHF. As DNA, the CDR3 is TGCGCCAGCAGCCCGGACTGGGGCAATCAGCCCCAGCATTTT.

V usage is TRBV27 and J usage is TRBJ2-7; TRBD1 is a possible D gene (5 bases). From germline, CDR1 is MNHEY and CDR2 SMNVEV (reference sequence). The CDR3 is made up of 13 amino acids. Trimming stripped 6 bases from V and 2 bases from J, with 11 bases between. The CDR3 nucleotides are TGTGCCAGCAGAAAGACAGTCCCCTACGAGCAGTACTTC. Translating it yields CASRKTVPYEQYF.

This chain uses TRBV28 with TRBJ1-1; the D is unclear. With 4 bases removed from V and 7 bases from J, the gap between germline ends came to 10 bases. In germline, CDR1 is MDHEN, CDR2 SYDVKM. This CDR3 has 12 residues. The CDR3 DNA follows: TGTGCCAGCAGTTACAGTAACGGTGAAGCTTTCTTT. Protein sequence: CASSYSNGEAFF.

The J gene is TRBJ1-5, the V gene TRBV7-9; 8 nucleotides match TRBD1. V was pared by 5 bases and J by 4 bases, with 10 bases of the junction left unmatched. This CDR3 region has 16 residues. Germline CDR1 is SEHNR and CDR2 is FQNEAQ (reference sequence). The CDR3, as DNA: TGTGCCAGCAGCCCCCAGGGGGCCGGGAATAATCAGCCCCAGCATTTT. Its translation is CASSPQGAGNNQPQHF.

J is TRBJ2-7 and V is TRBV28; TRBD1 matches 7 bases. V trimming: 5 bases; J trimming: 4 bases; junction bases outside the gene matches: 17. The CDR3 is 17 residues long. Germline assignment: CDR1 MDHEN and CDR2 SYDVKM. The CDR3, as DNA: TGTGCCAGCAGTGCCTACCGGGACAGTAGCTACGGATACGAGCAGTACTTC. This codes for CASSAYRDSSYGYEQYF.

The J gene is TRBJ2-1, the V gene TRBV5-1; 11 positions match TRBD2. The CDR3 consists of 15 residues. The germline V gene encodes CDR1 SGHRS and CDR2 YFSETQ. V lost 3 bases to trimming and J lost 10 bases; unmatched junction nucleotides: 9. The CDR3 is CASSSLAGGPREQFF. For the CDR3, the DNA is TGCGCCAGCAGCTCTTTAGCGGGAGGGCCACGGGAGCAGTTCTTC.

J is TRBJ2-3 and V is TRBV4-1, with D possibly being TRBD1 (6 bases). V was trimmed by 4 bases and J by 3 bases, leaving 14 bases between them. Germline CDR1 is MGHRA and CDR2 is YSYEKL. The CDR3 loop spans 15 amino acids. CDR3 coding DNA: TGCGCCAGCAGCCCCTTGGACAGAAAAACAGATACGCAGTATTTT. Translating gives CASSPLDRKTDTQYF.